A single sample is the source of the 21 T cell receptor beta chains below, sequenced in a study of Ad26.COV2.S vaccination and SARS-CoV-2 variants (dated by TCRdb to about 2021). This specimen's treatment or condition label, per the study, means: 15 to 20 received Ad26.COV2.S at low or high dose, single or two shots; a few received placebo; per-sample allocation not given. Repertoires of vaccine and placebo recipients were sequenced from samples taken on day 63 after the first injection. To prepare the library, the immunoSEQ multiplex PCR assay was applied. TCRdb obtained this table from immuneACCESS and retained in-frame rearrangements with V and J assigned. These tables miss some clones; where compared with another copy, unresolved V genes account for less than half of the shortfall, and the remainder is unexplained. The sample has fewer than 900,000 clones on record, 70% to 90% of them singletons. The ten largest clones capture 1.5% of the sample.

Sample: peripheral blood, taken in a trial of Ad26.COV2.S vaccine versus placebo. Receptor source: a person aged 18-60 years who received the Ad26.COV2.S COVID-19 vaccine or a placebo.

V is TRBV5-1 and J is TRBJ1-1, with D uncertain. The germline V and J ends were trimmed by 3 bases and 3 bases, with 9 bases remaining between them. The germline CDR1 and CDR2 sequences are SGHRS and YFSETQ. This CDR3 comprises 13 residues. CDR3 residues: CASSYGDYTEAFF. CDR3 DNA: TGCGCCAGCAGCTATGGGGATTACACTGAAGCTTTCTTT.

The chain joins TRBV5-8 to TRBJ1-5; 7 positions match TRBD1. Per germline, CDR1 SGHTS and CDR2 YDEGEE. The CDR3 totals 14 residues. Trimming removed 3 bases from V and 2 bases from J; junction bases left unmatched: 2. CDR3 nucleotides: TGTGCCAGCAGCTCAGACAGGGGCAATCAGCCCCAGCATTTT. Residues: CASSSDRGNQPQHF. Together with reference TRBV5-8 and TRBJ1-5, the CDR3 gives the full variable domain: EAGVTQSPTHLIKTRGQQATLRCSPISGHTSVYWYQQALGLGLQFLLWYDEGEERNRGNFPPRFSGRQFPNYSSELNVNALELEDSALYLCASSSDRGNQPQHFGDGTRLSIL.

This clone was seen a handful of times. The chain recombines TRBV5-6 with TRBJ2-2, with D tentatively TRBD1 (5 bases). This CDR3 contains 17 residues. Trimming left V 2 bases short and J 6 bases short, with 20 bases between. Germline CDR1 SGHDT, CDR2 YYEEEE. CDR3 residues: CASSFDSPRKKSGELFF. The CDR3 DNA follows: TGTGCCAGCAGCTTCGACAGCCCCAGAAAAAAATCCGGGGAGCTGTTTTTT. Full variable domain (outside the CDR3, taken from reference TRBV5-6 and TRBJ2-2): DAGVTQSPTHLIKTRGQQVTLRCSPKSGHDTVSWYQQALGQGPQFIFQYYEEEERQRGNFPDRFSGHQFPNYSSELNVNALLLGDSALYLCASSFDSPRKKSGELFFGEGSRLTVL.

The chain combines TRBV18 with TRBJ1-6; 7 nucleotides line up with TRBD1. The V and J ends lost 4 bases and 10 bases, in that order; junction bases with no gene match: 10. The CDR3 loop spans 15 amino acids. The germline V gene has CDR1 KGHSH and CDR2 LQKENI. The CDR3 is CASSLGQVPGSPLHF. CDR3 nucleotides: TGTGCCAGCTCACTTGGACAGGTCCCTGGCTCACCCCTCCACTTT.

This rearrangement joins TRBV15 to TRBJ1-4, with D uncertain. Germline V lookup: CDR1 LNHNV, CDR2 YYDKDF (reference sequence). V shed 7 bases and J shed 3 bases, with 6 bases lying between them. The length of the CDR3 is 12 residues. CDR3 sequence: CATTGPNEKLFF. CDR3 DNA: TGTGCCACCACCGGGCCTAATGAAAAACTGTTTTTT.

Written as DNA, the CDR3 is TGCGCCAGCAGCCAAGTGGCAGAGACAAGCTACGAGCAGTACTTC. This encodes CASSQVAETSYEQYF. The chain links TRBV4-1 to TRBJ2-7, with unresolved D. The CDR3 has 15 amino acids. Germline lookup yields CDR1 MGHRA and CDR2 YSYEKL. Trimming pared 1 base from V and 3 bases from J, leaving 13 bases between.

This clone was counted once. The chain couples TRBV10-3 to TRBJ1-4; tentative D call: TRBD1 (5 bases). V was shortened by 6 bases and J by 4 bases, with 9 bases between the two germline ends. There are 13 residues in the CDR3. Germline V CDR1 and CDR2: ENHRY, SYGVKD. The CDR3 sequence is CAISRDGNEKLFF. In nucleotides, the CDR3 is TGTGCCATCAGCCGGGACGGTAATGAAAAACTGTTTTTT.

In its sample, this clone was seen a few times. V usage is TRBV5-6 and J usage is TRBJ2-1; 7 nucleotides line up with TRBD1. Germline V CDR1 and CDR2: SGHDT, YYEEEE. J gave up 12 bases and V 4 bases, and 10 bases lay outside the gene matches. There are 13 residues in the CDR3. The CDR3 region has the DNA TGTGCCAGCAGCCGCGACAGGGTCTTGAGGCAGTTCTTC. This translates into CASSRDRVLRQFF.

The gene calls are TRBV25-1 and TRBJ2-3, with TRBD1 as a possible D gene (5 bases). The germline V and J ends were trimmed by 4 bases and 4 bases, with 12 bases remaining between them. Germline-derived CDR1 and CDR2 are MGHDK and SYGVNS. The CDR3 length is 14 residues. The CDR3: CASSVSGSPDTQYF. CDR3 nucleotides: TGTGCCAGCAGTGTCTCAGGGTCCCCAGATACGCAGTATTTT.

CDR3 loop: CASSQSSGPYNEQFF. CDR3 DNA: TGTGCCAGCAGCCAGTCGAGCGGGCCTTACAATGAGCAGTTCTTC. The chain combines TRBV9 with TRBJ2-1, with a possible D match to TRBD2 (6 bases). CDR1 is SGDLS and CDR2 is YYNGEE in the germline V gene. This CDR3 has 15 amino acids. The V and J ends lost 4 bases and 4 bases respectively, with 15 bases between them.

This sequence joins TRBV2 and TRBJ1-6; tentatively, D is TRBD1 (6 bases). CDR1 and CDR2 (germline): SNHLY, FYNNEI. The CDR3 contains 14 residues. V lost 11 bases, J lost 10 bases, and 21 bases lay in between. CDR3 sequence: CASYPARGGSPLHF. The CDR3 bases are TGTGCCTCGTACCCAGCCAGGGGAGGATCACCCCTCCACTTT.

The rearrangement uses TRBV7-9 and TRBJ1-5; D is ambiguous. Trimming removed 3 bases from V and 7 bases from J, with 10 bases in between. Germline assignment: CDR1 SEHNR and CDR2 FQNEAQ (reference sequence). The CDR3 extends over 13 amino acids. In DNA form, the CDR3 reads TGTGCCAGCAGCTTGGAGGTCTGGCAGCCCCAGCATTTT. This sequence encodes CASSLEVWQPQHF.

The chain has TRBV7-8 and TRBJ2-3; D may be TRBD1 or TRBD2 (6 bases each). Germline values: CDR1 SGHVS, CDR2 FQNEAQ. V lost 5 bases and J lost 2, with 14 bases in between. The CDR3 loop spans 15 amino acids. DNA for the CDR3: TGTGCCAGCAGCATGGTCGGGGGCCCCACAGATACGCAGTATTTT. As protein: CASSMVGGPTDTQYF. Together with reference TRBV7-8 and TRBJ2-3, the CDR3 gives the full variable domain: GAGVSQSPRYKVAKRGQDVALRCDPISGHVSLFWYQQALGQGPEFLTYFQNEAQLDKSGLPSDRFFAERPEGSVSTLKIQRTQQEDSAVYLCASSMVGGPTDTQYFGPGTRLTVL.

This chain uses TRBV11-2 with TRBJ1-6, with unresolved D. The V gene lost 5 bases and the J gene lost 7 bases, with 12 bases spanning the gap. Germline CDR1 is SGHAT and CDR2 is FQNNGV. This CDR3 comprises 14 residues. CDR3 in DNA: TGTGCCAGCAGCCATGATATACGGAATTCACCCCTCCACTTT. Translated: CASSHDIRNSPLHF. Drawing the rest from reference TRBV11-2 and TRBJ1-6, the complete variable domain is EAGVAQSPRYKIIEKRQSVAFWCNPISGHATLYWYQQILGQGPKLLIQFQNNGVVDDSQLPKDRFSAERLKGVDSTLKIQPAKLEDSAVYLCASSHDIRNSPLHFGNGTRLTVT.

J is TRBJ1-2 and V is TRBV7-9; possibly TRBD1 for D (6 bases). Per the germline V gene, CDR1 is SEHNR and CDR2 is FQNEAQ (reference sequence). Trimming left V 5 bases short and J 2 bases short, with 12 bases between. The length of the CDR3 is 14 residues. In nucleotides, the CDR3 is TGTGCCAGCAGCACCCCGACAGGAAACTATGGCTACACCTTC. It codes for CASSTPTGNYGYTF.

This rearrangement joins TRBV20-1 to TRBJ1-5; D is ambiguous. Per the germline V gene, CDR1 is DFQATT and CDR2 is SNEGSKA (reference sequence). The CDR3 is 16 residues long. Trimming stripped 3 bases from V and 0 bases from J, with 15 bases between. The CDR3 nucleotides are TGCAGTGCTAGTGCCGCGGATTACTATAGCAATCAGCCCCAGCATTTT. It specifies CSASAADYYSNQPQHF.

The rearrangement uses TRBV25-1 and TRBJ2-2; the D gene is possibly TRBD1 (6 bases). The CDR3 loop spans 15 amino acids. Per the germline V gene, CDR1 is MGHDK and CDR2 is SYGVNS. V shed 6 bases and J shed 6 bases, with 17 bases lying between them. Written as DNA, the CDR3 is TGTGCCAGCAGCCCGCCAGGGGATAGTCCCGGGGAGCTGTTTTTT. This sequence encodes CASSPPGDSPGELFF.

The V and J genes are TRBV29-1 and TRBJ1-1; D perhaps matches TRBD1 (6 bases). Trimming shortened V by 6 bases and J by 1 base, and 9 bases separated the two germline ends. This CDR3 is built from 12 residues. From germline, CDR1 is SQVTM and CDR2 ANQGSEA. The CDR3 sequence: CSVVTGNTEAFF. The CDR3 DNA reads TGCAGCGTCGTGACAGGGAACACTGAAGCTTTCTTT.

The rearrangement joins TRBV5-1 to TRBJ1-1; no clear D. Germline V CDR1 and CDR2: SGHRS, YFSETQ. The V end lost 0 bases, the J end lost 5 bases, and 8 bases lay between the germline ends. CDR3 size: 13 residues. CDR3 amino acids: CASSLEVRTEAFF. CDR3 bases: TGCGCCAGCAGCTTGGAGGTACGGACTGAAGCTTTCTTT.

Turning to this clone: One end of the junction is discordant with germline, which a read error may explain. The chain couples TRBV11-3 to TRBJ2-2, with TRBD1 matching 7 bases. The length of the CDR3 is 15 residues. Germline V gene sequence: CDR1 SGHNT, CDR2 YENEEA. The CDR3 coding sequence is TGTGCCAGCAGCCTAGATAGACAGGGCGCCGGGGAGCTGTTTTTT. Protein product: CASSLDRQGAGELFF.

CDR3 sequence (DNA): TGTGCCAGCAGTGGCGCAGGGGGCAGTGAAAAACTGTTTTTT. Protein: CASSGAGGSEKLFF. This chain links TRBV2 with TRBJ1-4; 8 nucleotides agree with TRBD1. Trimming cost V 4 bases and J 7 bases; bases outside gene matches: 5. CDR1 is SNHLY and CDR2 is FYNNEI in the germline V gene. CDR3 length: 14 residues.